These 8 T cell receptor beta chains were all obtained from the same sample, sequenced in a study of blood T cell repertoires in COVID-19. Using immunoSEQ multiplex PCR, the repertoire was profiled, and TCRdb retains in-frame clones only, with some absent. The data show over 100,000 clones, roughly 89% seen once. The sequenced sample consisted of PBMCs or T cells enriched from blood (not recorded which). Every receptor here comes from a woman in her 30s who had recovered from COVID-19.

V is TRBV19 and J is TRBJ2-2; 7 nucleotides agree with TRBD1. Germline V gene sequence: CDR1 LNHDA, CDR2 SQIVND (reference sequence). After removal of 6 bases from V and 5 bases from J, the junction contained 12 bases not matched to a gene. The CDR3 spans 16 residues. As DNA, the CDR3 is TGTGCCAGTAGCGAGACAGGGTCCCTACGGACCGGGGAGCTGTTTTTT. Translating gives CASSETGSLRTGELFF.

The chain joins TRBV4-3 to TRBJ2-3, with TRBD2 matching over 10 bases. The CDR3 spans 16 residues. Germline V gene lookup returns CDR1 LGHNA and CDR2 YSLEER. The J segment lost 2 bases and the V segment lost 1 base, leaving 3 bases of the junction unmatched. In DNA, the CDR3 is TGCGCCAGCAGCCAAGGACTAGCGGGCGTCACAGATACGCAGTATTTT. Translation gives CASSQGLAGVTDTQYF.

This sequence joins TRBV10-2 and TRBJ1-2, with 10 positions matching TRBD1. The germline V gene encodes CDR1 WSHSY and CDR2 SAAADI. This CDR3 region has 15 residues. J lost 2 bases, V lost 3 bases, and 3 bases had no gene match. CDR3 in amino acids: CASSDWTGGNYGYTF. As DNA, the CDR3 is TGCGCCAGCAGTGATTGGACAGGGGGGAACTATGGCTACACCTTC.

The chain recombines TRBV21-1 with TRBJ1-6; the listed D gene, TRBD1, was not tested against the DNA. TRBV21-1 corresponds to a pseudogene. The CDR3 runs 16 residues. The CDR3 DNA follows: TGTGCCAGCAGCACTCGGACAGGGGAGCGTAATTCACCCCTCCACTTT. Protein: CASSTRTGERNSPLHF.

The chain joins TRBV7-3 to TRBJ2-1; 11 bases are a match to TRBD2. The V and J ends lost 3 bases and 6 bases, in that order; junction bases with no gene match: 4. Germline CDR1 is SGHTA and CDR2 is FQGTGA. CDR3 length: 15 amino acids. The CDR3 sequence is CASSFGTSGPNEQFF. For the CDR3, the DNA is TGTGCCAGCAGCTTTGGGACTAGCGGTCCCAATGAGCAGTTCTTC.

This chain uses TRBV24-1 with TRBJ2-5, with 11 bases lining up with TRBD1. Losses at the gene ends were 7 bases for V and 4 bases for J; bases not matched to a gene: 4. This CDR3 is 14 amino acids long. Germline loops: CDR1 KGHDR, CDR2 SFDVKD. This chain's CDR3 is CATSGTGGLETQYF. The CDR3 DNA reads as TGTGCCACCAGCGGGACAGGGGGTCTAGAGACCCAGTACTTC.

The rearrangement links TRBV4-3 to TRBJ1-2; the match to TRBD1 covers 8 bases. With 2 bases clipped from V and 4 bases from J, the junction kept 6 bases outside the gene matches. Germline V CDR1 and CDR2: LGHNA, YSLEER. This CDR3 spans 15 amino acids. The DNA for the CDR3 is TGCGCCAGCAGCCAAAGCGGACAGGGTCTCTATGGCTACACCTTC. It specifies CASSQSGQGLYGYTF.

This clone came up once. J is TRBJ2-1 and V is TRBV11-2; 12 bases are shared with TRBD2. Trimming took 5 bases from V and 3 from J; bases not matched to a gene: 8. The CDR3 totals 17 residues. From germline, CDR1 is SGHAT and CDR2 FQNNGV. The CDR3 sequence is CASSPRTSGTVYNEQFF. The CDR3 DNA sequence: TGTGCCAGCAGCCCAAGGACTAGCGGGACGGTCTACAATGAGCAGTTCTTC.